Reported below is one TCR beta chain. In the source study's methods: The assay estimated nucleated cells by amplifying reference gene primers. TCRdb's table, derived via immunoSEQ multiplex PCR, lists solely in-frame clones and lacks some. V, J and clone size reflect that table, while D and trimming were determined from the DNA. Of around 60,000 clones in the sample, about 83% were seen once. The data belong to a study of blood T cell repertoires in COVID-19. Study-wide background: PBMCs, B-cell-depleted T cells, or T cells were the source of the cDNA or gDNA that made up the material.

Germline CDR1 is SGHTA and CDR2 is FQGTGA. The CDR3 runs to 16 residues. V was shortened by 3 bases and J by 4 bases, with 18 bases between the two germline ends. This clonotype originated in a man between 50 and 59 years old with COVID-19, enrolled during active disease. Input material: peripheral blood. The genes are TRBV7-3 and TRBJ1-1, with unresolved D. The CDR3 coding sequence is TGTGCCAGCAGCTTTGATCCGAGAAGGCCGGGCACTGAAGCTTTCTTT. Its translation is CASSFDPRRPGTEAFF.